Described below is a single TCR beta chain sequence and its context. What it binds is not known. The length of the CDR3 is 15 residues. Looked up from germline, CDR1 is SNHLY and CDR2 is FYNNEI. J gave up 5 bases and V 6 bases, and 11 bases lay outside the gene matches. The data are from a study of beta chain features in type 1 diabetes. Reverse transcribing all isolated RNA meant expressed TCRB transcripts were sequenced. TCRdb's copy holds only in-frame clones and misses some; the assay was immunoSEQ multiplex PCR. The table lists a few hundred thousand clones, around a fifth of them singletons. Study results and limitations: The similarity of naive, central memory and Treg TCRB repertoires appeared greater among patients than among healthy donors.

This receptor was obtained from a woman younger than 35 in good health. The sequenced sample consisted of naive CD4+ T cells from blood. V usage is TRBV2 and J usage is TRBJ2-5; 8 bases align to TRBD2. CDR3 nucleotides: TGTGCCAGCAGGATCAGCGGGGGCCCGGGGGAGACCCAGTACTTC. The encoded protein is CASRISGGPGETQYF.